The source of this T cell receptor beta chain is a study of blood T cell repertoires in COVID-19. Some clones are missing from TCRdb's copy, which holds only in-frame ones; the method was immunoSEQ multiplex PCR. The data contain over 60,000 clones, approximately 84% of them singletons. This TCR derives from a man aged 65-85 years with active or convalescent COVID-19. The sequenced sample consisted of peripheral blood.

The chain's CDR3 is CASSSRGTSGETQYF. In DNA, the CDR3 is TGCGCCAGCAGCTCCAGAGGGACTAGCGGGGAGACCCAGTACTTC. The rearrangement joins TRBV5-1 to TRBJ2-5; 12 bases are a match to TRBD2. Germline assignment: CDR1 SGHRS and CDR2 YFSETQ. The V gene end was trimmed by 3 bases and the J gene end by 5 bases; junction bases not matched to a gene: 5. CDR3 length: 15 amino acids.